The 5 T cell receptor beta chains reported below all come from one sample, sequenced in a study of neurological immune-mediated disorders. TCRdb reprocessed the 5' RACE reads via MiXCR and lists one record per CDR3 protein. Among 55,000 to 65,000 distinct CDR3 sequences, about an eighth were seen once, and the ten largest hold approximately 11%. The sample comprised PBMCs. The origin of the receptors is a woman aged 55-69 years with HTLV-1-associated myelopathy (HAM/TSP).

This clonotype appeared many times. Written as DNA, the CDR3 is TGCAGTGCTATTTTCGGGAGCGCAGAGACCCAGTACTTC. Translating it yields CSAIFGSAETQYF. The V call is TRBV20-1, the J call TRBJ2-5; perhaps TRBD2 as D (6 bases). This CDR3 contains 13 residues. V was cut by 4 bases and J by 4 bases, with 13 bases left in between. Germline CDR1 DFQATT, CDR2 SNEGSKA (reference sequence).

At least ten counts were recorded for this clonotype. The chain employs TRBV6-1 and TRBJ1-4; D not certain. The ends were cut back, 5 bases at V and 6 bases at J, with 19 bases in the middle. This CDR3 is built from 16 residues. Germline-derived CDR1 and CDR2 are MNHNS and SASEGT. The CDR3 spells CASSWEQRDTHEKLFF. The CDR3 DNA reads as TGTGCCAGCAGTTGGGAACAACGGGATACTCATGAAAAACTGTTTTTT.

This clonotype was picked up many times. The chain couples TRBV11-2 to TRBJ2-5; no definite D call. CDR1 and CDR2 (germline): SGHAT, FQNNGV. The V and J ends lost 5 bases and 5 bases respectively, with 6 bases between them. This CDR3 is 11 amino acids long. CDR3 residues: CASSPRETQYF. The CDR3 bases are TGTGCCAGCAGCCCGCGGGAGACCCAGTACTTC.

This clonotype was found many times. V gene TRBV3-1 combines with J gene TRBJ2-1; tentative D call: TRBD2 (5 bases). The CDR3 is 13 residues long. Germline loops: CDR1 LGHDT, CDR2 YNNKEL (reference sequence). The ends were cut back, 0 bases at V and 7 bases at J, with 7 bases in the middle. CDR3 DNA: TGTGCCAGCAGCCAAGATCGGACTAATGAGCAGTTCTTC. As protein: CASSQDRTNEQFF.

Ten or more counts support this clonotype. CDR3 sequence reads: CASSRTSGRLETQYF. CDR3 coding DNA: TGTGCCAGCAGCCGAACTAGCGGGAGGTTAGAGACCCAGTACTTC. This chain links TRBV14 with TRBJ2-5, with 12 bases aligning to TRBD2. This CDR3 spans 15 amino acids. The V segment lost 4 bases and the J segment 4 bases; nucleotides outside the gene matches: 4. CDR1 SGHDN and CDR2 FVKESK come from the germline V gene.